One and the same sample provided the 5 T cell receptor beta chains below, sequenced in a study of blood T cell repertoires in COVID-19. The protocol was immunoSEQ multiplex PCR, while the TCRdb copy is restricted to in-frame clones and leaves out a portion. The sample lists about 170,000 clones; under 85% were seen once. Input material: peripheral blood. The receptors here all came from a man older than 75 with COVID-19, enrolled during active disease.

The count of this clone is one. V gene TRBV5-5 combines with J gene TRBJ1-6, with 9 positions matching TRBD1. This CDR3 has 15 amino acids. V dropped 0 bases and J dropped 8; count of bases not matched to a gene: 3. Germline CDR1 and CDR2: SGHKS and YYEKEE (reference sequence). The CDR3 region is CASSLEGTGYSPLHF. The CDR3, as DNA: TGTGCCAGCAGCTTGGAAGGGACAGGGTATTCACCCCTCCACTTT. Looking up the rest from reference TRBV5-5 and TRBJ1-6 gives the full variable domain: DAGVTQSPTHLIKTRGQQVTLRCSPISGHKSVSWYQQVLGQGPQFIFQYYEKEERGRGNFPDRFSARQFPNYSSELNVNALLLGDSALYLCASSLEGTGYSPLHFGNGTRLTVT.

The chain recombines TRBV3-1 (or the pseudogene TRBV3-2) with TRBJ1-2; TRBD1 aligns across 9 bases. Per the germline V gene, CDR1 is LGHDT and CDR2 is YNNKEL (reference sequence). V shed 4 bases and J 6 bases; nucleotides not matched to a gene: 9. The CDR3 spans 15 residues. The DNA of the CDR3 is TGTGCCAGCAGCCCTTCGGGACAGGGAAGGGATGGCTACACCTTC. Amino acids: CASSPSGQGRDGYTF.

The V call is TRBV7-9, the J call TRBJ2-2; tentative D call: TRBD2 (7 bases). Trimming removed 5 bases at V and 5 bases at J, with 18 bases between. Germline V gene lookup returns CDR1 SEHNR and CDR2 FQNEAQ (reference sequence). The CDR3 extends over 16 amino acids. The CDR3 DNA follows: TGTGCCAGCAGCCCTAGGGGGGGCCGCGTGACCGGGGAGCTGTTTTTT. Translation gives CASSPRGGRVTGELFF.

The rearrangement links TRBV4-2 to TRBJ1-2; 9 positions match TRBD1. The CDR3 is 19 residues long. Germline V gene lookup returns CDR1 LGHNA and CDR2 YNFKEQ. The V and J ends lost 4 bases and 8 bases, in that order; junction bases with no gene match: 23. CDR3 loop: CASSPNPYSNEQGAQGYTF. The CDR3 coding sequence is TGTGCCAGCAGCCCGAACCCTTACTCGAACGAACAGGGGGCGCAGGGCTACACCTTC.

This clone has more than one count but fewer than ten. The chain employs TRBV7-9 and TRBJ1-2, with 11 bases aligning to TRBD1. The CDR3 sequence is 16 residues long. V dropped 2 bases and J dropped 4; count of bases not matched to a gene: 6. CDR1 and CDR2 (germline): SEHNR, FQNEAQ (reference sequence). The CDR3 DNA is TGTGCCAGCAGCTTATCTACCGGGACAGGGGGCTATGGCTACACCTTC. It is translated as CASSLSTGTGGYGYTF.